These T cell receptor beta chains were read from a single sample in a study of cytomegalovirus exposure and HLA in healthy donors. TCRdb's copy holds only in-frame clones and misses some; the assay was immunoSEQ multiplex PCR. The sample consists of around 54,000 clones, approximately 81% of them appearing once. The specimen sequenced was PBMCs. Receptor source: a woman younger than 30 in good health and CMV-seronegative. The CDR3 runs from the conserved cysteine through the conserved F or W. Each record gives: D gene, J gene, V gene, clone size, CDR3 protein, CDR3 DNA. The D gene is left open where the match is weak. Size values are once, few and many counts, or a class for expanded clones, and some rows have none.

d_call: -
j_call: TRBJ2-7
v_call: TRBV10-1
clone_size: -
cdr3_aa: CASSEAGRPYEQYF
cdr3_nt: TGCGCCAGCAGTGAGGCGGGACGGCCCTACGAGCAGTACTTC

d_call: -
j_call: TRBJ2-7
v_call: TRBV5-5
clone_size: -
cdr3_aa: CASSLEAGAPREYF
cdr3_nt: TGTGCCAGCAGCTTGGAAGCAGGGGCCCCTCGAGAGTACTTC

d_call: TRBD1
j_call: TRBJ2-1
v_call: TRBV6-4
clone_size: -
cdr3_aa: CASSYRGDSYNEQFF
cdr3_nt: TGTGCCAGCAGTTACAGGGGGGACTCCTACAATGAGCAGTTCTTC

d_call: -
j_call: TRBJ2-1
v_call: TRBV27
clone_size: few
cdr3_aa: CASSFRGSGDEQFF
cdr3_nt: TGTGCCAGCAGTTTCCGAGGGTCTGGGGATGAGCAGTTCTTC

d_call: TRBD2
j_call: TRBJ2-7
v_call: TRBV5-4
clone_size: once
cdr3_aa: CASSFRREGNEQYF
cdr3_nt: TGTGCCAGCAGCTTTAGGCGGGAGGGAAACGAGCAGTACTTC

d_call: TRBD2
j_call: TRBJ2-3
v_call: TRBV6-4
clone_size: few
cdr3_aa: CASSDRSGHTDTQYF
cdr3_nt: TGTGCCAGCAGTGACCGTAGCGGGCACACAGATACGCAGTATTTT

d_call: TRBD1
j_call: TRBJ2-7
v_call: TRBV4-2
clone_size: -
cdr3_aa: CASSQEVQGDPYEQYF
cdr3_nt: TGTGCCAGCAGCCAAGAGGTACAGGGGGATCCCTACGAGCAGTACTTC

d_call: TRBD2
j_call: TRBJ2-5
v_call: TRBV15
clone_size: -
cdr3_aa: CATSRGLAGEETQYF
cdr3_nt: TGTGCCACCAGCAGAGGACTAGCGGGAGAAGAGACCCAGTACTTC

d_call: TRBD2
j_call: TRBJ2-1
v_call: TRBV29-1
clone_size: -
cdr3_aa: CSGHETSGYNEQFF
cdr3_nt: TGCAGCGGTCATGAGACTAGCGGATACAATGAGCAGTTCTTC

d_call: TRBD1
j_call: TRBJ2-7
v_call: TRBV6-4
clone_size: few
cdr3_aa: CASSEDAGQGGDEQYF
cdr3_nt: TGTGCCAGCAGTGAAGACGCGGGACAGGGGGGTGACGAGCAGTACTTC

d_call: -
j_call: TRBJ2-3
v_call: TRBV19
clone_size: -
cdr3_aa: CASSTKLTSTDTQYF
cdr3_nt: TGTGCCAGTAGTACAAAGCTCACTAGCACAGATACGCAGTATTTT

d_call: TRBD1
j_call: TRBJ1-6
v_call: TRBV27
clone_size: few
cdr3_aa: CASSPRTGGINSPLHF
cdr3_nt: TGTGCCAGCAGTCCCCGGACAGGGGGTATTAATTCACCCCTCCACTTT

d_call: TRBD1
j_call: TRBJ2-7
v_call: TRBV15
clone_size: -
cdr3_aa: CATSIGQDSSYEQYF
cdr3_nt: TGTGCCACCAGCATAGGACAGGATAGCTCCTACGAGCAGTACTTC

d_call: TRBD1
j_call: TRBJ2-7
v_call: TRBV11-2
clone_size: -
cdr3_aa: CASSLGGTGALYEQYF
cdr3_nt: TGTGCCAGCAGCTTAGGAGGGACAGGGGCCCTTTACGAGCAGTACTTC

d_call: TRBD1
j_call: TRBJ2-1
v_call: TRBV29-1
clone_size: few
cdr3_aa: CSVDAAGGNEQFF
cdr3_nt: TGCAGCGTTGACGCGGCAGGGGGAAATGAGCAGTTCTTC

d_call: -
j_call: TRBJ2-4
v_call: TRBV27
clone_size: -
cdr3_aa: CASSFRLKNSQYF
cdr3_nt: TGTGCCAGCAGTTTCCGGCTCAAAAACAGTCAGTACTTC

d_call: -
j_call: TRBJ2-3
v_call: TRBV7-9
clone_size: -
cdr3_aa: CSSSFLVGTSTDTQYF
cdr3_nt: TGTTCCAGCAGCTTCCTGGTTGGCACGAGCACAGATACGCAGTATTTT

d_call: -
j_call: TRBJ1-5
v_call: TRBV5-5
clone_size: -
cdr3_aa: CASSLEGREGVIIRNQPQHF
cdr3_nt: TGTGCCAGCAGCTTGGAGGGCAGGGAAGGGGTTATTATCCGCAATCAGCCCCAGCATTTT

d_call: TRBD1
j_call: TRBJ2-5
v_call: TRBV7-3
clone_size: -
cdr3_aa: CASSPLGTGGKTQYF
cdr3_nt: TGTGCCAGCAGCCCCCTTGGTACAGGGGGAAAGACCCAGTACTTC

d_call: TRBD2
j_call: TRBJ2-2
v_call: TRBV9
clone_size: -
cdr3_aa: CASSETSGGSNTGELFF
cdr3_nt: TGTGCCAGCAGCGAGACTAGCGGGGGATCGAACACCGGGGAGCTGTTTTTT

d_call: TRBD1
j_call: TRBJ1-5
v_call: TRBV7-9
clone_size: few
cdr3_aa: CASSSGQGQPQHF
cdr3_nt: TGTGCCAGCAGCTCGGGACAGGGACAGCCCCAGCATTTT

d_call: -
j_call: TRBJ1-6
v_call: TRBV25-1
clone_size: -
cdr3_aa: CASSEYLGAANSPLHF
cdr3_nt: TGTGCCAGCAGTGAATATTTGGGGGCGGCTAATTCACCCCTCCACTTT

d_call: -
j_call: TRBJ1-1
v_call: TRBV4-1
clone_size: -
cdr3_aa: CASSQVAGILGNTEAFF
cdr3_nt: TGCGCCAGCAGCCAAGTAGCGGGCATACTGGGGAACACTGAAGCTTTCTTT

d_call: -
j_call: TRBJ1-1
v_call: TRBV5-1
clone_size: -
cdr3_aa: CASSFRGGGTEAFF
cdr3_nt: TGCGCCAGCAGCTTCCGCGGGGGAGGAACTGAAGCTTTCTTT

d_call: TRBD1
j_call: TRBJ2-1
v_call: TRBV25-1
clone_size: few
cdr3_aa: CASSESGGGNNEQFF
cdr3_nt: TGTGCCAGCAGTGAATCAGGGGGTGGTAACAATGAGCAGTTCTTC

d_call: TRBD1
j_call: TRBJ1-2
v_call: TRBV19
clone_size: -
cdr3_aa: CASSIDPLRGVSYGYTF
cdr3_nt: TGTGCCAGTAGTATAGATCCCCTCAGGGGGGTTTCCTATGGCTACACCTTC

d_call: TRBD2
j_call: TRBJ2-3
v_call: TRBV10-1
clone_size: -
cdr3_aa: CASSMGLASTDTQYF
cdr3_nt: TGCGCCAGCAGTATGGGACTAGCGTCAACAGATACGCAGTATTTT

d_call: TRBD2
j_call: TRBJ2-5
v_call: TRBV29-1
clone_size: -
cdr3_aa: CSVESGGETQYF
cdr3_nt: TGCAGCGTTGAGTCGGGGGGAGAGACCCAGTACTTC

d_call: -
j_call: TRBJ2-5
v_call: TRBV21-1
clone_size: once
cdr3_aa: CASSKIGLAGGAPETQYF
cdr3_nt: TGTGCCAGCAGTAAGATTGGGTTAGCGGGAGGGGCACCGGAGACCCAGTACTTC

d_call: -
j_call: TRBJ2-7
v_call: TRBV6-5
clone_size: -
cdr3_aa: CASSGPYEQYF
cdr3_nt: TGTGCCAGCAGTGGGCCCTACGAGCAGTACTTC

d_call: TRBD2
j_call: TRBJ2-7
v_call: TRBV7-9
clone_size: -
cdr3_aa: CSSSPWTSGSMNEQYF
cdr3_nt: TGTTCCAGCAGCCCCTGGACTAGCGGGAGCATGAACGAGCAGTACTTC

d_call: TRBD2
j_call: TRBJ2-4
v_call: TRBV11-2
clone_size: -
cdr3_aa: CASSQGLAGVIDKNSQYF
cdr3_nt: TGTGCCAGCAGCCAAGGACTAGCGGGAGTGATTGACAAAAACAGTCAGTACTTC

d_call: TRBD1
j_call: TRBJ1-5
v_call: TRBV28
clone_size: -
cdr3_aa: CASSSYGQAVFNQPQHF
cdr3_nt: TGTGCCAGCAGTTCCTACGGACAGGCAGTCTTCAATCAGCCCCAGCATTTT

d_call: TRBD1
j_call: TRBJ2-7
v_call: TRBV9
clone_size: -
cdr3_aa: CASSVGQGEGEQYF
cdr3_nt: TGTGCCAGCAGCGTAGGACAGGGCGAGGGCGAGCAGTACTTC

d_call: -
j_call: TRBJ2-2
v_call: TRBV5-4
clone_size: few
cdr3_aa: CASSLVGVEVSGELFF
cdr3_nt: TGTGCCAGCAGCTTGGTCGGGGTTGAGGTTTCCGGGGAGCTGTTTTTT

d_call: -
j_call: TRBJ2-2
v_call: TRBV27
clone_size: -
cdr3_aa: CASSPQGLEGGELFF
cdr3_nt: TGTGCCAGCAGTCCACAGGGTCTTGAGGGCGGGGAGCTGTTTTTT

d_call: -
j_call: TRBJ2-7
v_call: TRBV27
clone_size: -
cdr3_aa: CASSGGGRYEQYF
cdr3_nt: TGTGCCAGCAGTGGCGGCGGAAGATACGAGCAGTACTTC

d_call: TRBD2
j_call: TRBJ2-3
v_call: TRBV4-2
clone_size: -
cdr3_aa: CASSQAGLAGLITDTQYF
cdr3_nt: TGTGCCAGCAGCCAAGCCGGTCTAGCGGGGCTTATCACAGATACGCAGTATTTT

d_call: TRBD2
j_call: TRBJ2-7
v_call: TRBV5-1
clone_size: -
cdr3_aa: CASSAGTSQSYEQYF
cdr3_nt: TGCGCCAGCAGCGCCGGGACTAGCCAATCCTACGAGCAGTACTTC

d_call: TRBD2
j_call: TRBJ2-7
v_call: TRBV5-1
clone_size: -
cdr3_aa: CASSVDRSAGVGYEQYF
cdr3_nt: TGCGCCAGCAGCGTGGATCGGAGTGCGGGAGTCGGCTACGAGCAGTACTTC

d_call: -
j_call: TRBJ1-4
v_call: TRBV27
clone_size: -
cdr3_aa: CASSLGADEKLFF
cdr3_nt: TGTGCCAGCAGTTTAGGGGCAGATGAAAAACTGTTTTTT

d_call: -
j_call: TRBJ1-2
v_call: TRBV28
clone_size: -
cdr3_aa: CASSHDSGLNGYTF
cdr3_nt: TGTGCCAGCAGCCACGACTCTGGACTAAATGGCTACACCTTC

d_call: TRBD1
j_call: TRBJ2-1
v_call: TRBV6-4
clone_size: -
cdr3_aa: CASSFDRVNAEQFF
cdr3_nt: TGTGCCAGCTCCTTTGACAGGGTAAATGCTGAGCAGTTCTTC

d_call: -
j_call: TRBJ1-4
v_call: TRBV5-1
clone_size: -
cdr3_aa: CASRVGVGEKLFF
cdr3_nt: TGCGCCAGCAGAGTAGGGGTTGGGGAAAAACTGTTTTTT

d_call: -
j_call: TRBJ1-2
v_call: TRBV11-2
clone_size: few
cdr3_aa: CASSLSMAGYTF
cdr3_nt: TGTGCCAGCAGCTTAAGTATGGCTGGCTACACCTTC

d_call: TRBD1
j_call: TRBJ2-3
v_call: TRBV27
clone_size: -
cdr3_aa: CASSSTGTGRPDTQYF
cdr3_nt: TGTGCCAGCAGCTCTACCGGGACAGGGCGACCAGATACGCAGTATTTT

d_call: -
j_call: TRBJ1-4
v_call: TRBV4-1
clone_size: few
cdr3_aa: CASSPPVRGEKLFF
cdr3_nt: TGCGCCAGCAGCCCCCCGGTGCGGGGTGAAAAACTGTTTTTT

d_call: -
j_call: TRBJ2-2
v_call: TRBV5-1
clone_size: -
cdr3_aa: CASSFGVGVNTGELFF
cdr3_nt: TGCGCCAGCAGCTTCGGTGTAGGGGTTAACACCGGGGAGCTGTTTTTT

d_call: TRBD1
j_call: TRBJ2-2
v_call: TRBV28
clone_size: -
cdr3_aa: CASTGQGAAGELFF
cdr3_nt: TGTGCCAGCACCGGACAGGGGGCGGCCGGGGAGCTGTTTTTT

d_call: TRBD2
j_call: TRBJ2-3
v_call: TRBV4-2
clone_size: -
cdr3_aa: CASSQGSREGADTQYF
cdr3_nt: TGTGCCAGCAGCCAAGGCTCCCGGGAGGGGGCAGATACGCAGTATTTT

d_call: -
j_call: TRBJ1-5
v_call: TRBV28
clone_size: -
cdr3_aa: CASVRSSNQPQHF
cdr3_nt: TGTGCCAGCGTTAGATCTAGCAATCAGCCCCAGCATTTT

d_call: TRBD2
j_call: TRBJ2-1
v_call: TRBV25-1
clone_size: -
cdr3_aa: CASSERASGRAGKFF
cdr3_nt: TGTGCCAGCAGTGAGAGGGCTAGCGGGAGGGCCGGGAAGTTCTTC

d_call: TRBD1
j_call: TRBJ1-2
v_call: TRBV19
clone_size: few
cdr3_aa: CASNPPGQGAGGYTF
cdr3_nt: TGTGCCAGTAACCCCCCGGGACAGGGGGCAGGTGGCTACACCTTC